This entry lists 5 T cell receptor beta chains sequenced from one sample in a study of tumor-infiltrating lymphocytes in primary liver carcinoma. From around 500 ng of total RNA, TCR beta-specific cDNA was reverse-transcribed using a constant-region primer. Three-round nested multiplex PCR performed with slightly modified ARM-PCR produced the TCR beta libraries. Rounds one and two of PCR, each of about 10 cycles, were primed with TRBV1-TRBV30 forward primers and a C-beta reverse primer. Using its own MiXCR run on the multiplex PCR reads, TCRdb lists one record per CDR3 protein. Of around 330,000 distinct CDR3 sequences listed, less than 75% were seen once; the top ten hold approximately 9%. The study extracted blood RNA from unsorted whole blood and also extracted germline DNA. The sample consisted of peripheral blood. Receptors were obtained from a middle-aged man with primary liver carcinoma and hepatitis B virus infection.

The chain has TRBV30 and TRBJ2-2, with D unresolved. Per the germline V gene, CDR1 is GTSNPN and CDR2 is SVGIG (reference sequence). Trimming took 3 bases from V and 5 from J, leaving 16 bases between them. The CDR3 spans 15 residues. The CDR3, as DNA: TGTGCCTGGAGAAAAAGGATGGGGTATACCGGGGAGCTGTTTTTT. Protein sequence: CAWRKRMGYTGELFF.

As for this clonotype: An end of the junction does not agree with germline; a read error may underlie this. This rearrangement joins TRBV6-1 to TRBJ2-2; D might be TRBD1 or TRBD2, each matching 6 bases. Germline CDR1 MNHNS, CDR2 SASEGT. The CDR3 consists of 14 residues. The chain's CDR3 is CASKSGAVSGELFF. CDR3 sequence (DNA): TGTGCCAGCAAGTCGGGGGCGGTATCCGGAGAGCTGTTTTTT.

This chain joins TRBV29-1 and TRBJ2-2, with D perhaps TRBD2 (5 bases). The CDR3 consists of 14 residues. Germline lookup yields CDR1 SQVTM and CDR2 ANQGSEA. The CDR3 spells CIVPSFGDTGELFF. The CDR3 nucleotides read TGCATCGTCCCTAGCTTTGGGGACACCGGGGAGCTGTTTTTT.

This chain links TRBV5-1 with TRBJ2-3; 8 nucleotides align to TRBD1. The J segment lost 1 base and the V segment lost 7 bases, leaving 8 bases of the junction unmatched. CDR3 length: 15 amino acids. CDR1 is SGHRS, CDR2 YFSETQ, per germline. CDR3 residues: CASSGQGQGTDTQYF. CDR3 nucleotide sequence: TGCGCCAGCTCGGGGCAGGGACAGGGCACAGATACGCAGTATTTT.

This clonotype was found a few times. The chain is built from TRBV5-1 and TRBJ2-1; perhaps D is TRBD1 or TRBD2 (6 bases each). The CDR3 is made up of 16 amino acids. Trimming removed 0 bases at V and 7 bases at J, with 17 bases between. CDR1 is SGHRS, CDR2 YFSETQ, per germline. The CDR3 loop is CASSLVLGGGLNEQFF. The CDR3 coding sequence is TGCGCCAGCAGCTTGGTTTTAGGGGGAGGTCTAAATGAGCAGTTCTTC.